Each of the 21 T cell receptor beta chains below was sequenced from the same sample in a study of cytomegalovirus exposure and HLA in healthy donors. PCR was performed using 60 Vbeta and 13 Jbeta primers. The protocol was immunoSEQ multiplex PCR, while the TCRdb copy is restricted to in-frame clones and leaves out a portion. The data show over 200,000 clones, with 77% seen just once and roughly 2.5% held by the top ten. Material: PBMCs. Receptors were obtained from a woman between 55 and 75 years old in good health and CMV-seropositive.

CDR3: CASSRGGGTQYF. The CDR3, as DNA: TGTGCCAGCAGTCGAGGGGGGGGTACGCAGTATTTT. J is TRBJ2-3 and V is TRBV6-5; TRBD2 is a possible D gene (7 bases). CDR1 and CDR2 from the germline V gene are MNHEY and SVGAGI. Trimming left V 5 bases short and J 8 bases short, with 11 bases between. The length of the CDR3 is 12 residues.

The V and J genes are TRBV18 and TRBJ2-3, with unresolved D. CDR1 KGHSH and CDR2 LQKENI come from the germline V gene. V gave up 11 bases and J gave up 6 bases, with 18 bases separating them. The CDR3 runs to 13 residues. CDR3 in DNA: TGTGCCGCAACTTTTATGGAGAACGATACGCAGTATTTT. This translates into CAATFMENDTQYF.

V is TRBV7-2 and J is TRBJ1-5; D might be TRBD1 (5 bases). Germline values: CDR1 SGHTA, CDR2 FQGNSA. The CDR3 length is 16 residues. V gave up 0 bases and J gave up 5 bases, with 14 bases separating them. Written as DNA, the CDR3 is TGTGCCAGCAGCTTAGCGGGCGGGGCCGGGGATCAGCCCCAGCATTTT. Protein sequence: CASSLAGGAGDQPQHF.

V and J are TRBV6-1 and TRBJ2-1; TRBD1 aligns across 8 bases. Per the germline V gene, CDR1 is MNHNS and CDR2 is SASEGT. CDR3 length equals 14 residues. J was trimmed by 6 bases and V by 4 bases; bases with no gene match: 5. CDR3 in amino acids: CASSGDRGGNEQFF. The CDR3 nucleotides read TGTGCCAGCAGTGGAGACAGGGGAGGCAATGAGCAGTTCTTC.

The rearrangement links TRBV18 to TRBJ2-3, with D possibly matching TRBD2 (5 bases). The CDR3 contains 13 residues. Germline CDR1 KGHSH, CDR2 LQKENI. Deletions cut 5 bases from V and 6 bases from J, with 12 bases between. CDR3 coding DNA: TGTGCCAGCTCAGGCGGAACGGGGGATACGCAGTATTTT. It specifies CASSGGTGDTQYF. The full variable domain, completed using reference TRBV18 and TRBJ2-3, is NAGVMQNPRHLVRRRGQEARLRCSPMKGHSHVYWYRQLPEEGLKFMVYLQKENIIDESGMPKERFSAEFPKEGPSILRIQQVVRGDSAAYFCASSGGTGDTQYFGPGTRLTVL.

About this clone itself: A junction boundary mismatches the germline segment, possibly from a read error. This chain joins TRBV7-9 and TRBJ1-4; TRBD1 agrees at 7 bases. The germline gives CDR1 SEHNR, CDR2 FQNEAQ (reference sequence). The CDR3 covers 11 residues. CDR3 loop: CSSGGGEKLFF. The CDR3 DNA reads TGTTCCAGCGGAGGGGGCGAGAAACTGTTTTTT.

Only one count was recorded for this clone. The genes are TRBV5-1 and TRBJ2-6; D not certain. The CDR3 loop spans 14 amino acids. Germline V gene lookup returns CDR1 SGHRS and CDR2 YFSETQ. Trimming took 2 bases from V and 0 from J, leaving 3 bases between them. The CDR3 region has the DNA TGCGCCAGCAGCTTCATCTCTGGGGCCAACGTCCTGACTTTC. Amino acids: CASSFISGANVLTF.

The J gene is TRBJ2-3, the V gene TRBV5-1; 16 nucleotides line up with TRBD2. The CDR3 loop spans 20 amino acids. Germline CDR1 is SGHRS and CDR2 is YFSETQ. V dropped 3 bases and J dropped 5; count of bases not matched to a gene: 15. CDR3 protein: CASSSFPPGTSGRALDTQYF. The CDR3 nucleotides read TGCGCCAGCAGCTCCTTTCCTCCGGGGACTAGCGGGAGGGCCTTAGATACGCAGTATTTT.

V and J are TRBV29-1 and TRBJ2-3; perhaps TRBD1 as D (6 bases). This CDR3 contains 12 residues. Trimming took 5 bases from V and 4 from J, leaving 10 bases between them. Germline V gene lookup returns CDR1 SQVTM and CDR2 ANQGSEA. The CDR3 sequence is CSVSRGSDTQYF. The CDR3 DNA sequence: TGCAGCGTTTCAAGGGGGTCAGATACGCAGTATTTT.

The rearrangement joins TRBV5-1 to TRBJ2-5, with TRBD2 identical over 7 bases. CDR1 and CDR2 from the germline V gene are SGHRS and YFSETQ. This CDR3 contains 14 residues. V dropped 3 bases and J dropped 2; count of bases not matched to a gene: 4. CDR3 bases: TGCGCCAGCAGCTCTCTAGCGGATCAAGAGACCCAGTACTTC. Encoded protein: CASSSLADQETQYF.

The V and J genes are TRBV5-1 and TRBJ2-2, with D perhaps TRBD2 (6 bases). Germline V lookup: CDR1 SGHRS, CDR2 YFSETQ. V lost 0 bases, J lost 0 bases, and 9 bases lay in between. CDR3 length: 16 amino acids. CDR3 bases: TGCGCCAGCAGCTTGGCCATAGCGGCGAACACCGGGGAGCTGTTTTTT. Protein: CASSLAIAANTGELFF.

This clone was detected only a few times. The J gene is TRBJ1-1, the V gene TRBV9, with D unclear. Trimming removed 6 bases from V and 0 bases from J, with 15 bases in between. Looked up from germline, CDR1 is SGDLS and CDR2 is YYNGEE. The CDR3 has 15 residues. CDR3 in amino acids: CASTAGGHLNTEAFF. CDR3 DNA: TGTGCCAGCACCGCGGGAGGCCACCTGAACACTGAAGCTTTCTTT.

The J gene is TRBJ2-1, the V gene TRBV30; 11 nucleotides align to TRBD2. CDR1 is GTSNPN, CDR2 SVGIG, per germline (reference sequence). The ends lost 2 bases at V and 3 bases at J; junction bases unmatched: 3. The CDR3 extends over 15 amino acids. CDR3 DNA: TGTGCCTGGAGTCTCCTAGCGGGGGGCTACAATGAGCAGTTCTTC. It translates to CAWSLLAGGYNEQFF. Variable domain in full (rest from reference TRBV30 and TRBJ2-1): SQTIHQWPATLVQPVGSPLSLECTVEGTSNPNLYWYRQAAGRGLQLLFYSVGIGQISSEVPQNLSASRPQDRQFILSSKKLLLSDSGFYLCAWSLLAGGYNEQFFGPGTRLTVL.

V and J are TRBV28 and TRBJ2-1; D gene unclear. The V gene lost 5 bases and the J gene lost 5 bases, with 16 bases spanning the gap. The CDR3 is 15 amino acids. Germline V gives CDR1 MDHEN, CDR2 SYDVKM. In DNA form, the CDR3 reads TGTGCCAGCAGTCCCCACTCCCGGTCAAACAATGAGCAGTTCTTC. The encoded protein is CASSPHSRSNNEQFF. The complete variable domain, with remaining parts taken from reference TRBV28 and TRBJ2-1, reads DVKVTQSSRYLVKRTGEKVFLECVQDMDHENMFWYRQDPGLGLRLIYFSYDVKMKEKGDIPEGYSVSREKKERFSLILESASTNQTSMYLCASSPHSRSNNEQFFGPGTRLTVL.

The chain recombines TRBV7-8 with TRBJ2-7; TRBD1 matches 8 bases. There are 14 residues in the CDR3. In germline, CDR1 is SGHVS, CDR2 FQNEAQ. V trimming: 3 bases; J trimming: 6 bases; junction bases outside the gene matches: 7. The CDR3 region has the DNA TGTGCCAGCAGCTTTCCCGGGACAGGTCGCGAGCAGTACTTC. This sequence encodes CASSFPGTGREQYF.

The gene calls are TRBV6-1 and TRBJ1-3, with unresolved D. The CDR3 length is 15 residues. Per the germline V gene, CDR1 is MNHNS and CDR2 is SASEGT. Trimming left V 6 bases short and J 1 base short, with 13 bases between. CDR3 sequence (DNA): TGTGCCAGCAGAAACAGTCCCCAGTCTGGAAACACCATATATTTT. Protein: CASRNSPQSGNTIYF.

The chain is built from TRBV2 and TRBJ2-3; tentatively, D is TRBD2 (6 bases). The V gene's germline CDR1 is SNHLY and CDR2 FYNNEI. The ends were cut back, 6 bases at V and 1 base at J, with 14 bases in the middle. This CDR3 has 15 amino acids. The chain's CDR3 is CASREDYLGTDTQYF. CDR3 DNA: TGTGCCAGCAGGGAGGACTATCTCGGCACAGATACGCAGTATTTT.

V usage is TRBV5-1 and J usage is TRBJ2-2; TRBD1 matches 8 bases. This CDR3 has 15 residues. CDR1 SGHRS and CDR2 YFSETQ come from the germline V gene. J lost 4 bases, V lost 0 bases, and 2 bases had no gene match. DNA for the CDR3: TGCGCCAGCAGCTTGGAACAGGGGGGCACCGGGGAGCTGTTTTTT. Amino acids: CASSLEQGGTGELFF.

V gene TRBV5-6 combines with J gene TRBJ1-2; 8 positions match TRBD1. The CDR3 runs to 13 residues. The V segment lost 3 bases and the J segment 5 bases; nucleotides outside the gene matches: 3. Germline V gene lookup returns CDR1 SGHDT and CDR2 YYEEEE. The CDR3 DNA sequence: TGTGCCAGCAGCTCGACAGGGGCATATGGCTACACCTTC. Its translation: CASSSTGAYGYTF.

The rearrangement joins TRBV14 to TRBJ1-1; D not resolved. Germline lookup yields CDR1 SGHDN and CDR2 FVKESK. Trimming took off 0 bases at V and 4 bases at J, with 12 bases between the two ends. The CDR3 extends over 15 amino acids. CDR3 sequence reads: CASSQDLVGSTEAFF. Here the CDR3 DNA reads TGTGCCAGCAGCCAAGATCTCGTCGGGAGCACTGAAGCTTTCTTT.

The rearrangement uses TRBV7-2 and TRBJ1-2; 7 nucleotides line up with TRBD1. Per the germline V gene, CDR1 is SGHTA and CDR2 is FQGNSA. The CDR3 length is 15 residues. J lost 3 bases, V lost 2 bases, and 6 bases had no gene match. The CDR3: CASSLMGQWDYGYTF. The CDR3 DNA sequence: TGTGCCAGCAGCTTAATGGGACAGTGGGACTATGGCTACACCTTC.